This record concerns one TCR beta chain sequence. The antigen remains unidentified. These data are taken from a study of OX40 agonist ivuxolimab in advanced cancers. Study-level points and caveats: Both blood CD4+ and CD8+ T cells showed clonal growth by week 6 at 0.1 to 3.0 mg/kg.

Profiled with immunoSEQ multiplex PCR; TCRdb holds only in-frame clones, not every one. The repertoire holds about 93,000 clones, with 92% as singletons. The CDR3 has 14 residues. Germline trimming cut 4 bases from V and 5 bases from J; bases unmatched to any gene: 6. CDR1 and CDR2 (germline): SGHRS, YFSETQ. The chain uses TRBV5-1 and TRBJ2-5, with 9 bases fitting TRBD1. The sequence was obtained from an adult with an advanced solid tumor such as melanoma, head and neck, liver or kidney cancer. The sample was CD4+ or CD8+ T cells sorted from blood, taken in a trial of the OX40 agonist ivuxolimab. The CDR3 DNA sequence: TGCGCCAGCAGCGCCACAGGGGGCGGGGAGACCCAGTACTTC. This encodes CASSATGGGETQYF.